One and the same sample provided the 29 T cell receptor beta chains below, sequenced in a study of blood T cell repertoires in COVID-19. The repertoire was sequenced with immunoSEQ multiplex PCR; TCRdb's copy has only in-frame clones and lacks some. The sample lists around 100,000 clones; 75% to 85% were seen once. Material for sequencing was peripheral blood. The receptors derive from a man older than 75 with COVID-19, enrolled during active disease.

This rearrangement joins TRBV9 to TRBJ1-4; TRBD1 aligns across 10 bases. The CDR3 covers 14 residues. The V gene end was trimmed by 6 bases and the J gene end by 6 bases; junction bases not matched to a gene: 5. Germline values: CDR1 SGDLS, CDR2 YYNGEE. CDR3 in DNA: TGTGCCAGCAAGCCCGGGACAGGGGATGAAAAACTGTTTTTT. Protein: CASKPGTGDEKLFF.

The V call is TRBV7-8, the J call TRBJ1-2; 9 nucleotides align to TRBD1. After removal of 5 bases from V and 0 bases from J, the junction contained 7 bases not matched to a gene. This CDR3 has 16 amino acids. The germline V gene has CDR1 SGHVS and CDR2 FQNEAQ. CDR3 sequence reads: CASSASTGGANYGYTF. The CDR3 nucleotides read TGTGCCAGCAGCGCATCGACAGGGGGAGCTAACTATGGCTACACCTTC.

This clone was seen a handful of times. V gene TRBV4-3 combines with J gene TRBJ2-3; the D gene is possibly TRBD2 (5 bases). The germline gives CDR1 LGHNA, CDR2 YSLEER. This CDR3 comprises 14 residues. The ends were cut back, 4 bases at V and 14 bases at J, with 22 bases in the middle. The CDR3 loop is CASSPSRSSDRRYF. CDR3 nucleotide sequence: TGCGCCAGCAGCCCCTCCCGGAGTAGCGACCGTAGGTATTTT.

V and J are TRBV30 and TRBJ2-3; 8 bases fit TRBD2. The length of the CDR3 is 14 residues. V shed 8 bases and J 2 bases; nucleotides not matched to a gene: 9. The germline CDR1 and CDR2 sequences are GTSNPN and SVGIG (reference sequence). This CDR3 is CARSLAGFTDTQYF. CDR3 coding DNA: TGTGCCCGCAGCCTAGCGGGTTTCACAGATACGCAGTATTTT.

J is TRBJ2-2 and V is TRBV24-1; 9 bases match TRBD1. V lost 4 bases and J lost 4; bases outside the gene matches: 15. CDR1 is KGHDR and CDR2 is SFDVKD in the germline V gene. The CDR3 runs to 19 residues. Here the CDR3 DNA reads TGTGCCACCAGTGACAGTCCCGGGACAGGGTTCGGGGCCACCGGGGAGCTGTTTTTT. Translation: CATSDSPGTGFGATGELFF.

The V and J genes are TRBV19 and TRBJ2-4, with 11 bases matching TRBD2. Looked up from germline, CDR1 is LNHDA and CDR2 is SQIVND (reference sequence). This CDR3 has 19 amino acids. V was clipped by 11 bases and J by 0 bases; unmatched bases: 18. The CDR3 reads CAWGPGCFSGRAAKNIQYF. In DNA form, the CDR3 reads TGTGCCTGGGGGCCCGGGTGTTTTAGCGGGAGGGCAGCCAAAAACATTCAGTACTTC.

The chain carries TRBV5-4 and TRBJ2-3; 7 bases fit TRBD1. CDR1 and CDR2 (germline): SGHNT, YYREEE (reference sequence). The CDR3 runs to 15 residues. Unmatched junction bases numbered 4, after V lost 2 bases and J lost 1 base. This CDR3 is CASSLQGPGTDTQYF. The CDR3 region has the DNA TGTGCCAGCAGCTTACAGGGGCCGGGCACAGATACGCAGTATTTT.

The CDR3 region is CAMGTGTAEAFF. CDR3 nucleotides: TGTGCCATGGGAACCGGGACAGCTGAAGCTTTCTTT. The J gene is TRBJ1-1, the V gene TRBV10-3; 7 bases fit TRBD1. The CDR3 has 12 residues. J lost 6 bases, V lost 9 bases, and 7 bases had no gene match. Per the germline V gene, CDR1 is ENHRY and CDR2 is SYGVKD.

This clone was seen only once. V gene TRBV6-1 combines with J gene TRBJ1-2; 9 nucleotides line up with TRBD1. Germline CDR1 MNHNS, CDR2 SASEGT. CDR3 size: 16 residues. V was clipped by 3 bases and J by 2 bases; unmatched bases: 7. Here the CDR3 reads CASSEQPGQGNYGYTF. In nucleotides, the CDR3 is TGTGCCAGCAGTGAGCAACCGGGACAGGGCAACTATGGCTACACCTTC.

The chain is built from TRBV7-9 and TRBJ1-6; the D gene is possibly TRBD1 (6 bases). The CDR3 sequence is 15 residues long. Germline assignment: CDR1 SEHNR and CDR2 FQNEAQ (reference sequence). With 5 bases removed from V and 4 bases from J, the gap between germline ends came to 12 bases. The DNA for the CDR3 is TGTGCCAGCAGCCCCGGACAGCTTTATAATTCACCCCTCCACTTT. It yields the protein CASSPGQLYNSPLHF. Full variable domain (missing parts from reference TRBV7-9 and TRBJ1-6): DTGVSQNPRHKITKRGQNVTFRCDPISEHNRLYWYRQTLGQGPEFLTYFQNEAQLEKSRLLSDRFSAERPKGSFSTLEIQRTEQGDSAMYLCASSPGQLYNSPLHFGNGTRLTVT.

The chain recombines TRBV3-1 (or the pseudogene TRBV3-2) with TRBJ1-2, with D uncertain. Germline-derived CDR1 and CDR2 are LGHDT and YNNKEL (reference sequence). The CDR3 is 13 residues long. V shed 0 bases and J shed 7 bases, with 9 bases lying between them. The CDR3 region is CASSQDRPGGYTF. DNA for the CDR3: TGTGCCAGCAGCCAAGATAGACCGGGTGGCTACACCTTC.

This clone was seen more than once but under ten times. The rearrangement joins TRBV6-6 to TRBJ1-5; 8 nucleotides agree with TRBD1. CDR1 MNHNY and CDR2 SVGAGI come from the germline V gene (reference sequence). V lost 5 bases, J lost 2 bases, and 5 bases stayed unmatched. The CDR3 is 15 amino acids. The CDR3 loop is CASSRQGYGNQPQHF. The CDR3 DNA is TGTGCCAGCAGTCGACAGGGGTATGGCAATCAGCCCCAGCATTTT.

The J gene is TRBJ1-2, the V gene TRBV3-1 (or the pseudogene TRBV3-2), with D hard to call. Trimming removed 4 bases at V and 8 bases at J, with 11 bases between. This CDR3 is 12 amino acids long. Per germline, CDR1 LGHDT and CDR2 YNNKEL (reference sequence). In nucleotides, the CDR3 is TGTGCCAGCAGCCTCTTTTTCAGGGGCTACACCTTC. This sequence encodes CASSLFFRGYTF.

On this clone: Other DNA sequences in this sample translate to the same CDR3. The rearrangement joins TRBV2 to TRBJ2-3; D is unclear. Germline CDR1 is SNHLY and CDR2 is FYNNEI. Trimming pared 4 bases from V and 4 bases from J, leaving 3 bases between. The CDR3 is 11 residues long. CDR3 loop: CASSAADTQYF. The CDR3 nucleotides read TGTGCCAGCAGTGCTGCAGATACGCAGTATTTT.

The chain employs TRBV19 and TRBJ2-3, with D unclear. V was cut by 2 bases and J by 2 bases, with 5 bases left in between. Germline CDR1 reads LNHDA; CDR2 reads SQIVND (reference sequence). CDR3 length equals 13 residues. The CDR3, as DNA: TGTGCCAGTAGTATACTAGACACAGATACGCAGTATTTT. Translating gives CASSILDTDTQYF.

The rearrangement uses TRBV11-3 and TRBJ1-2; D might be TRBD1 (6 bases). V lost 0 bases and J lost 1, with 18 bases in between. The CDR3 sequence is 18 residues long. Germline V gene data show CDR1 as SGHNT and CDR2 as YENEEA. CDR3 DNA: TGTGCCAGCAGCTTAGAAGGCCCAGGGGAATTTTTTAACTATGGCTACACCTTC. It specifies CASSLEGPGEFFNYGYTF.

This rearrangement joins TRBV5-4 to TRBJ1-2; possible D gene TRBD1, 6 bases. Trimming stripped 0 bases from V and 4 bases from J, with 13 bases between. In germline, CDR1 is SGHNT, CDR2 YYREEE (reference sequence). There are 15 residues in the CDR3. CDR3: CASSLGPRGLYGYTF. Written as DNA, the CDR3 is TGTGCCAGCAGCTTGGGCCCCAGGGGCCTCTATGGCTACACCTTC.

This clone appeared many times. The chain couples TRBV10-3 to TRBJ1-6; tentative D call: TRBD1 (5 bases). This CDR3 is 13 amino acids long. The V end was cut by 4 bases, the J end by 6 bases, with 7 bases between. The V gene's germline CDR1 is ENHRY and CDR2 SYGVKD. The CDR3 protein is CAISVGGNSPLHF. In nucleotides, the CDR3 is TGTGCCATCAGTGTGGGGGGTAATTCACCCCTCCACTTT.

The chain employs TRBV2 and TRBJ2-1; 7 bases line up with TRBD1. This CDR3 is 13 amino acids long. CDR1 and CDR2 (germline): SNHLY, FYNNEI. Trimming removed 4 bases from V and 7 bases from J; junction bases left unmatched: 4. The CDR3 DNA is TGTGCCAGCAGTGGGGTCAGGGGGAATGAGCAGTTCTTC. This sequence encodes CASSGVRGNEQFF.

The sample holds a few counts of this clone. V is TRBV12-5 and J is TRBJ1-1; 7 positions match TRBD1. CDR1 and CDR2 from the germline V gene are LGHNT and FRNRAP. This CDR3 has 13 residues. The V gene end was trimmed by 8 bases and the J gene end by 5 bases; junction bases not matched to a gene: 8. The CDR3 sequence: CASRRQGRTEAFF. The CDR3 DNA follows: TGTGCTAGTCGCCGACAGGGAAGGACTGAAGCTTTCTTT.

The chain carries TRBV5-1 and TRBJ2-3; 7 bases are shared with TRBD2. J lost 0 bases, V lost 4 bases, and 2 bases had no gene match. Germline CDR1 reads SGHRS; CDR2 reads YFSETQ. CDR3 length: 14 residues. CDR3 in DNA: TGCGCCAGCAGCCAGGGACTAAGCACAGATACGCAGTATTTT. Its translation is CASSQGLSTDTQYF.

This clone was recorded once. V usage is TRBV27 and J usage is TRBJ1-2, with D uncertain. The V gene's germline CDR1 is MNHEY and CDR2 SMNVEV (reference sequence). With 5 bases removed from V and 8 bases from J, the gap between germline ends came to 15 bases. There are 13 residues in the CDR3. The CDR3 DNA follows: TGTGCCAGCAGTCCAAGATCCGGTCGGGGCTACACCTTC. Its translation is CASSPRSGRGYTF.

The genes are TRBV5-4 and TRBJ1-3; the D is unclear. The length of the CDR3 is 16 residues. Trimming pared 0 bases from V and 0 bases from J, leaving 10 bases between. Germline-derived CDR1 and CDR2 are SGHNT and YYREEE (reference sequence). CDR3: CASSLDPTNSGNTIYF. CDR3 sequence (DNA): TGTGCCAGCAGCTTGGACCCGACAAACTCTGGAAACACCATATATTTT.

This clone was seen once. The rearrangement links TRBV27 to TRBJ1-2; the match to TRBD1 covers 10 bases. The V gene's germline CDR1 is MNHEY and CDR2 SMNVEV (reference sequence). This CDR3 is 18 amino acids long. V shed 5 bases, J shed 3 bases, and the junction held 15 bases outside the gene matches. DNA for the CDR3: TGTGCCAGCAGTCCACGCCATCCAGGACAGGGGGGTTACTATGGCTACACCTTC. It is translated as CASSPRHPGQGGYYGYTF.

The chain joins TRBV18 to TRBJ1-2; D perhaps matches TRBD1 (6 bases). Germline loops: CDR1 KGHSH, CDR2 LQKENI. V lost 2 bases to trimming and J lost 0 bases, with 13 bases between them. The CDR3 has 16 residues. CDR3 nucleotides: TGTGCCAGCTCACCATGGGGACAAAGAGCTAACTATGGCTACACCTTC. It is translated as CASSPWGQRANYGYTF.

CDR3 DNA: TGCGCCAGCAGCCTGACAGGGGGATATACTGAAGCTTTCTTT. This gives the protein CASSLTGGYTEAFF. The rearrangement uses TRBV5-1 and TRBJ1-1; TRBD1 matches 9 bases. The CDR3 covers 14 residues. Germline V lookup: CDR1 SGHRS, CDR2 YFSETQ. Unmatched junction bases numbered 6, after V lost 4 bases and J lost 5 bases. Looking up the rest from reference TRBV5-1 and TRBJ1-1 gives the full variable domain: KAGVTQTPRYLIKTRGQQVTLSCSPISGHRSVSWYQQTPGQGLQFLFEYFSETQRNKGNFPGRFSGRQFSNSRSEMNVSTLELGDSALYLCASSLTGGYTEAFFGQGTRLTVV.

The chain combines TRBV24-1 with TRBJ1-1; possibly TRBD1 for D (6 bases). V dropped 3 bases and J dropped 14 bases, with 15 bases sitting between them. CDR1 and CDR2 (germline): KGHDR, SFDVKD. The CDR3 spans 12 residues. CDR3 region: CATSDPGDRIFF. In nucleotides, the CDR3 is TGTGCCACCAGTGATCCGGGCGACAGGATATTCTTT.

The J gene is TRBJ2-3, the V gene TRBV27; TRBD1 aligns across 8 bases. This CDR3 comprises 17 residues. V gave up 5 bases and J gave up 0 bases; unmatched junction bases: 10. Germline V CDR1 and CDR2: MNHEY, SMNVEV (reference sequence). CDR3 amino acids: CASSPWTGTGSTDTQYF. The CDR3 DNA is TGTGCCAGCAGTCCTTGGACAGGGACAGGTAGCACAGATACGCAGTATTTT.

This sequence joins TRBV27 and TRBJ2-6; 7 nucleotides align to TRBD1. The CDR3 is 18 residues long. V shed 6 bases and J 0 bases; nucleotides not matched to a gene: 11. Germline assignment: CDR1 MNHEY and CDR2 SMNVEV (reference sequence). The CDR3 coding sequence is TGTGCCAGCAGATTAACCTGGACAGGCAACTCTGGGGCCAACGTCCTGACTTTC. Translated, it gives CASRLTWTGNSGANVLTF.